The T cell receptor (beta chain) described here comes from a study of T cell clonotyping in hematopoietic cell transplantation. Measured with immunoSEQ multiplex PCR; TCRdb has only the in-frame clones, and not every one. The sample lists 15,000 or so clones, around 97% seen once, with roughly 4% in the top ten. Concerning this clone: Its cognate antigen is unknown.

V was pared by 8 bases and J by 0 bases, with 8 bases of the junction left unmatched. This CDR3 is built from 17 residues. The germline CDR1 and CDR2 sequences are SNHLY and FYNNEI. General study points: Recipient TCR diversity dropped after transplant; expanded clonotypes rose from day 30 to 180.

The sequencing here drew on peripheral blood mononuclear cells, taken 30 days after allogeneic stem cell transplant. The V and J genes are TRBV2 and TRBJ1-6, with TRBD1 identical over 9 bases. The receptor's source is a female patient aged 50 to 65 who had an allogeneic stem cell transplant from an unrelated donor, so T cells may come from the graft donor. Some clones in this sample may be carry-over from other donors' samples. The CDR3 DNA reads TGTGCCAGCGCTAGGGGACAGGGTTACTCCTATAATTCACCCCTCCACTTT. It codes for CASARGQGYSYNSPLHF.